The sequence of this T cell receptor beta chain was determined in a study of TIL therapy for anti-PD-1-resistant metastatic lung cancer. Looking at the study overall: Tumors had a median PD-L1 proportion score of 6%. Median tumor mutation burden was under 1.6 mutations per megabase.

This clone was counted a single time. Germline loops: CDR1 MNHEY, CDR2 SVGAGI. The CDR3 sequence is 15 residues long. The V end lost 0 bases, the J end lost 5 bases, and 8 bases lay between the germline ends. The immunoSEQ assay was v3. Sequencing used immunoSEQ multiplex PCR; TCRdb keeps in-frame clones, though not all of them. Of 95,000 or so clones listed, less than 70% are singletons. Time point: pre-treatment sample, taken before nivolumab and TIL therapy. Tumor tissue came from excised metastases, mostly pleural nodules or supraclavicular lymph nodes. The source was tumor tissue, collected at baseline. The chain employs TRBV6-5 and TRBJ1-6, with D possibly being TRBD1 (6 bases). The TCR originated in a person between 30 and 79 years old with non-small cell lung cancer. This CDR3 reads CASSYSGQNNSPLHF. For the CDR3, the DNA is TGTGCCAGCAGTTACTCGGGACAAAATAATTCACCCCTCCACTTT.